This T cell receptor (beta chain) was captured in a study of T cells in Graves' hyperthyroidism and ophthalmopathy. Notes on the study in general: Clonotypes that were expanded in thyroid above 0.001 mostly appeared in blood too.

The study left out patients who had uncontrolled infection, other autoimmune disease, pregnancy or lactation. Using over 8.5 ml of fresh peripheral blood, PBMCs were prepared. The CDR3 has 12 residues. Per the germline V gene, CDR1 is MNHEY and CDR2 is SVGAGI. Between the trimmed V and J ends, which lost 4 bases and 5 bases, there was a span of 9 bases. Researchers amplified the TCR beta CDR3 regions from RNA transcripts. First-round RT-PCR targeting the TCR CDR3 was performed with the HTBI primer set. TCRdb re-derived calls from the multiplex PCR reads in MiXCR, one entry per CDR3 protein. The sample includes approximately 600,000 distinct CDR3 sequences, roughly 14% seen only once; the top ten take around 4.5%. This clonotype has ten or more counts. Its specificity is unknown.

The sequenced sample consisted of blood. The chain recombines TRBV6-5 with TRBJ2-7; no reliable D call. The origin of this receptor is a woman aged 40 to 50 with Graves' ophthalmopathy. This CDR3 is CASSSGLNEQYF. As DNA, the CDR3 is TGTGCCAGCAGTTCCGGGTTGAACGAGCAGTACTTC.